This is a list of T cell receptor beta chains from one sample in a study of cytomegalovirus exposure and HLA in healthy donors. Libraries were prepared by immunoSEQ multiplex PCR; TCRdb keeps only in-frame clonotypes and omits some of them. The sample includes under 200,000 clones, around 78% of them seen just once. What was sequenced was PBMCs. These receptors came from a woman between 40 and 50 years old in good health and CMV-seropositive. Both conserved end residues are part of each CDR3. The D gene is left open where the match is weak. Rows give clone size only sometimes, using once, few, many, or a class for an expanded clone.

J	D	V	size	CDR3	DNA
TRBJ1-2	NA	TRBV29-1	NA	CSVGKGDMTGYTF	TGCAGCGTTGGTAAGGGGGACATGACAGGCTACACCTTC
TRBJ2-7	TRBD2	TRBV7-9	NA	CASSLGSLAGNEQYF	TGTGCCAGCAGCTTAGGGTCGCTAGCGGGTAACGAGCAGTACTTC
TRBJ2-3	TRBD2	TRBV27	NA	CASSSSGATDTQYF	TGTGCCAGCAGTTCTAGCGGGGCCACAGATACGCAGTATTTT
TRBJ1-4	NA	TRBV20-1	NA	CSAEDFGKLFF	TGCAGTGCGGAGGATTTCGGAAAACTGTTTTTT
TRBJ2-5	TRBD1	TRBV11-1	NA	CASSLVTTGGQETQYF	TGTGCCAGCAGCTTAGTCACGACAGGGGGTCAAGAGACCCAGTACTTC
TRBJ1-1	NA	TRBV5-8	NA	CASRPQVRDTEAFF	TGTGCCAGCAGGCCACAAGTGAGGGACACTGAAGCTTTCTTT
TRBJ2-1	NA	TRBV28	NA	CASSLVRWGGPDEQFF	TGTGCCAGCAGTTTGGTACGTTGGGGGGGCCCTGATGAGCAGTTCTTC
TRBJ2-7	NA	TRBV5-1	NA	CASSLSQGPYEQYF	TGCGCCAGCAGCTTATCACAGGGACCCTACGAGCAGTACTTC
TRBJ1-3	TRBD1	TRBV6-5	NA	CASSKRTGWGTIYF	TGTGCCAGCAGTAAAAGGACAGGATGGGGCACCATATATTTT
TRBJ1-1	NA	TRBV19	NA	CASSIGGLQNTEAFF	TGTGCCAGTAGTATTGGGGGACTGCAGAACACTGAAGCTTTCTTT
TRBJ1-2	NA	TRBV28	NA	CASSYMGRYTF	TGTGCCAGCAGTTACATGGGGAGGTACACCTTC
TRBJ2-1	TRBD1	TRBV5-8	once	CASSLRDSFNRGYNEQFF	TGTGCCAGCAGCCTCCGGGACAGCTTTAACCGGGGCTACAATGAGCAGTTCTTC
TRBJ1-4	NA	TRBV28	NA	CAITGTNEKLFF	TGTGCCATCACGGGGACTAATGAAAAACTGTTTTTT
TRBJ2-4	TRBD1	TRBV19	NA	CASGDRGSGVAKNSQYF	TGTGCCAGTGGGGACAGGGGGAGTGGGGTAGCCAAAAACAGTCAGTACTTC
TRBJ2-7	TRBD1	TRBV30	NA	CAWSPGQGLNEQYF	TGTGCCTGGAGCCCGGGACAGGGTCTAAACGAGCAGTACTTC
TRBJ2-2	TRBD2	TRBV5-4	NA	CASSLPGLAGRAGELFF	TGTGCCAGCAGCTTACCAGGACTAGCGGGGAGGGCCGGGGAGCTGTTTTTT
TRBJ1-5	NA	TRBV28	NA	CANSSLQGYQPQHF	TGTGCCAACAGCAGCTTACAGGGTTATCAGCCCCAGCATTTT
TRBJ1-2	TRBD1	TRBV7-2	NA	CASSPRTGGYTF	TGTGCCAGCAGCCCTCGGACAGGCGGCTACACCTTC
TRBJ2-6	NA	TRBV7-6	NA	CASSFGTRSSGANVLTF	TGTGCCAGCAGCTTCGGGACAAGAAGCTCTGGGGCCAACGTCCTGACTTTC
TRBJ1-3	NA	TRBV6-1	NA	CATHLIEGTGNTIYF	TGTGCCACCCACCTGATCGAGGGCACTGGAAACACCATATATTTT